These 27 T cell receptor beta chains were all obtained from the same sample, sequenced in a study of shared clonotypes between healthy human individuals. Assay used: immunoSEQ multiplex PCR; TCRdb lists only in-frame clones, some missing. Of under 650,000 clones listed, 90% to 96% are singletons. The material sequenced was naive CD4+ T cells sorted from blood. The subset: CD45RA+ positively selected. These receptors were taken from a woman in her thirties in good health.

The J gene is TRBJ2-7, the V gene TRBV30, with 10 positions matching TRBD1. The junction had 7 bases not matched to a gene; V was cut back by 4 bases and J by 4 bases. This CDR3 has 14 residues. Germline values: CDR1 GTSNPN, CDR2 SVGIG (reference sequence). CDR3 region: CAWKTGTGVYEQYF. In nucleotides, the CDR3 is TGTGCCTGGAAGACAGGGACAGGGGTTTACGAGCAGTACTTC.

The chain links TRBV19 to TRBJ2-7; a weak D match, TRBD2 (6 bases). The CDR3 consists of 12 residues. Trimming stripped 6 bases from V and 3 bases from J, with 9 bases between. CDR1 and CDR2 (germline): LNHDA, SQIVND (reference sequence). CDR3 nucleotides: TGTGCCAGTAGCCGGGGGTACTACGAGCAGTACTTC. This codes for CASSRGYYEQYF.

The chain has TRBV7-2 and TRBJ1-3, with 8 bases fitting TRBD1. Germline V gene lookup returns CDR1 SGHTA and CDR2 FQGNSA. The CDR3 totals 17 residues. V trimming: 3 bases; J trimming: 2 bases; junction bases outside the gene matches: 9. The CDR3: CASSFRGPGGAGNTIYF. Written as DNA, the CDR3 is TGTGCCAGCAGCTTCAGGGGGCCAGGGGGCGCTGGAAACACCATATATTTT.

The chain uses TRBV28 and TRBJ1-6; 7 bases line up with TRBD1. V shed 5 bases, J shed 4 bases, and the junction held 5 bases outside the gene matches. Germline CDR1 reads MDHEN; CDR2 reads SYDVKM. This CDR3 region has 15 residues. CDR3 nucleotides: TGTGCCAGCAGTGTCCGGGACAGATATAATTCACCCCTCCACTTT. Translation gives CASSVRDRYNSPLHF.

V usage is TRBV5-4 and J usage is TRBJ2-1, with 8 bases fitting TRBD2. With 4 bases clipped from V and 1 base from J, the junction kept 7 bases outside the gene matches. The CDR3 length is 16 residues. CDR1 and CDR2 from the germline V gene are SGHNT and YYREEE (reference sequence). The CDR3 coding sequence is TGTGCCAGCAGCCCGCTAGCTAGCGGGTCCTACAATGAGCAGTTCTTC. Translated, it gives CASSPLASGSYNEQFF.

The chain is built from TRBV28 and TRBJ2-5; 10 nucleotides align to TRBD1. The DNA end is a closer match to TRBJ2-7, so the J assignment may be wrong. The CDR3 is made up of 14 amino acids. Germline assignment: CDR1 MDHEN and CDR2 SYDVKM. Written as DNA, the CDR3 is TGTGCCAGCAGTAAGGACAGGGGGTACTACGAGCAGTACTTC. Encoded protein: CASSKDRGYYEQYF.

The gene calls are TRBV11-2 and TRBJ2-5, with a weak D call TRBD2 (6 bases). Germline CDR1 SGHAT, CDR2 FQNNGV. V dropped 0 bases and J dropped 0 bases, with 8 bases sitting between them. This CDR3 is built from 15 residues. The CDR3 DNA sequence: TGTGCCAGCAGCTTAGATGGGGGGTACCAAGAGACCCAGTACTTC. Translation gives CASSLDGGYQETQYF.

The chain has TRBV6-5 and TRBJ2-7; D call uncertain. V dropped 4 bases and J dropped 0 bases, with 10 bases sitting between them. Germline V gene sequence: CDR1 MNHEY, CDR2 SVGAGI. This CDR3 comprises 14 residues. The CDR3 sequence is CASSSRTISYEQYF. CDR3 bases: TGTGCCAGCAGTTCTCGGACCATCTCCTACGAGCAGTACTTC.

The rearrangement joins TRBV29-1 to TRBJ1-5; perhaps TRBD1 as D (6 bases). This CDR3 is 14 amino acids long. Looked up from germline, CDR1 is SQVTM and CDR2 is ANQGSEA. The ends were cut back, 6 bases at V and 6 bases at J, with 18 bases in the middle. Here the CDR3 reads CSVLSQGPGQPQHF. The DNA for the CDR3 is TGCAGCGTACTATCCCAGGGGCCAGGTCAGCCCCAGCATTTT.

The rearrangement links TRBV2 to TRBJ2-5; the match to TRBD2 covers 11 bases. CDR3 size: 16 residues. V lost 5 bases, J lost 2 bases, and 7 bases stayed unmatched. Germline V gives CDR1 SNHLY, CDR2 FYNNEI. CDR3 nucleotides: TGTGCCAGCAGTCTCGGGACTAGCGGAGCTCAAGAGACCCAGTACTTC. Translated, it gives CASSLGTSGAQETQYF.

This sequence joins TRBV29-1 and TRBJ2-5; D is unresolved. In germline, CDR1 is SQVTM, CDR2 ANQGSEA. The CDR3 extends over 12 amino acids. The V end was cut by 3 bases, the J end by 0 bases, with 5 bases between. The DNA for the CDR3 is TGCAGCGTTGATCTCAACCAAGAGACCCAGTACTTC. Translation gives CSVDLNQETQYF.

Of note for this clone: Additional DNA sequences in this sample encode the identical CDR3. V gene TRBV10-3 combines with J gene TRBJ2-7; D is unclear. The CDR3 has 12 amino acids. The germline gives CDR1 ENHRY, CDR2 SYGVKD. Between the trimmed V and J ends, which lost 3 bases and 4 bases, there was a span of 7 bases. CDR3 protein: CAISDDGYEQYF. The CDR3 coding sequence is TGTGCCATCAGTGACGATGGTTACGAGCAGTACTTC.

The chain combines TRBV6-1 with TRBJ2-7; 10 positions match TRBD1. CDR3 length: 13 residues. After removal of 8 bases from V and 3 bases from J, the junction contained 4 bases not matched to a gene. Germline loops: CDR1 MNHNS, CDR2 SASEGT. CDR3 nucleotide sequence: TGTGCCAGCTCGGGACAGGGGATCTACGAGCAGTACTTC. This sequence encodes CASSGQGIYEQYF.

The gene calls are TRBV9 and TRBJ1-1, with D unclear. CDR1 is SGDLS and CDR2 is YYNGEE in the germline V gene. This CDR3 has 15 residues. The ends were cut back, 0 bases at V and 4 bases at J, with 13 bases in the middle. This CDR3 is CASSVVLSGGTEAFF. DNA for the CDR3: TGTGCCAGCAGCGTAGTTCTCTCGGGTGGCACTGAAGCTTTCTTT. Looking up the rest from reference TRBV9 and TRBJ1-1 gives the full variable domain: DSGVTQTPKHLITATGQRVTLRCSPRSGDLSVYWYQQSLDQGLQFLIQYYNGEERAKGNILERFSAQQFPDLHSELNLSSLELGDSALYFCASSVVLSGGTEAFFGQGTRLTVV.

CDR3 bases: TGTGCCAGCAGTGCCTCCGGGACAGGGAACTACGAGCAGTACTTC. Protein: CASSASGTGNYEQYF. This chain connects TRBV28 to TRBJ2-7; 9 bases agree with TRBD1. CDR1 and CDR2 (germline): MDHEN, SYDVKM. Trimming at V came to 5 bases and at J to 3 bases, leaving 8 bases not matched to a gene. The CDR3 consists of 15 residues.

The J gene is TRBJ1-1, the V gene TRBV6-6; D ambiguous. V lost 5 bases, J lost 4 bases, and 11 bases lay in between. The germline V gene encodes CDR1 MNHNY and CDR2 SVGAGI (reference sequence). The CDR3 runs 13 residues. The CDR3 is CASSGDLLTEAFF. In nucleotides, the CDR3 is TGTGCCAGCAGTGGCGACCTGCTCACTGAAGCTTTCTTT.

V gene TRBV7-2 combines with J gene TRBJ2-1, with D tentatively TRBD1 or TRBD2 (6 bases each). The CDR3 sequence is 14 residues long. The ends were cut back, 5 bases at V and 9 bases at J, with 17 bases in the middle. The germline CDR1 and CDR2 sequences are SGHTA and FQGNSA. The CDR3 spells CASSREGGYGEQFF. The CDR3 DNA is TGTGCCAGCAGCCGTGAGGGGGGCTATGGTGAGCAGTTCTTC. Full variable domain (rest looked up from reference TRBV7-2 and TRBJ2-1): GAGVSQSPSNKVTEKGKDVELRCDPISGHTALYWYRQSLGQGLEFLIYFQGNSAPDKSGLPSDRFSAERTGGSVSTLTIQRTQQEDSAVYLCASSREGGYGEQFFGPGTRLTVL.

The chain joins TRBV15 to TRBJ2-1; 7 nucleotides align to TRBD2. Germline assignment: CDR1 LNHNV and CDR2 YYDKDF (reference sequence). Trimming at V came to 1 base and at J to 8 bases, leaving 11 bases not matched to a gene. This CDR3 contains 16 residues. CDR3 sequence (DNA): TGTGCCACCAGCAGAGGACGCGGGAGTGGCCTCCATGAGCAGTTCTTC. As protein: CATSRGRGSGLHEQFF. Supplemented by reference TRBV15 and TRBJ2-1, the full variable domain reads DAMVIQNPRYQVTQFGKPVTLSCSQTLNHNVMYWYQQKSSQAPKLLFHYYDKDFNNEADTPDNFQSRRPNTSFCFLDIRSPGLGDTAMYLCATSRGRGSGLHEQFFGPGTRLTVL.

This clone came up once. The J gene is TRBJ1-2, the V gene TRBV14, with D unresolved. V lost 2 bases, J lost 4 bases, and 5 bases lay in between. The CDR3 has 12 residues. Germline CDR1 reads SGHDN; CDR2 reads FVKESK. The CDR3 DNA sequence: TGTGCCAGCAGCCAAATTGGCTATGGCTACACCTTC. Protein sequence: CASSQIGYGYTF.

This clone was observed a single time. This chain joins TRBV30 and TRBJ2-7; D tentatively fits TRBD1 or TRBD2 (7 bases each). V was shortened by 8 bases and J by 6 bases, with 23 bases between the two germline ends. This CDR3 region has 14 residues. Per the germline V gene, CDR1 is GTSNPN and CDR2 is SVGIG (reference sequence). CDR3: CALRSGGRGGEQYF. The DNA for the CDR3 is TGTGCCCTAAGATCCGGCGGCAGGGGGGGCGAGCAGTACTTC.

For the CDR3, the DNA is TGTGCCACCACGGCAACAAGCCACTCTGGAAACACCATATATTTT. Its translation is CATTATSHSGNTIYF. This rearrangement joins TRBV19 to TRBJ1-3; D is undetermined. Germline V gene lookup returns CDR1 LNHDA and CDR2 SQIVND (reference sequence). There are 15 residues in the CDR3. Trimming removed 10 bases at V and 0 bases at J, with 16 bases between.

This CDR3 reads CASSKNPPKDRGLGTNEKLFF. For the CDR3, the DNA is TGTGCCAGCAGCAAAAACCCTCCCAAGGACAGGGGGCTCGGAACTAATGAAAAACTGTTTTTT. The chain carries TRBV21-1 and TRBJ1-4; the DNA was not used to check the table's D call, TRBD1. TRBV21-1 is classified as a pseudogene. The CDR3 consists of 21 residues.

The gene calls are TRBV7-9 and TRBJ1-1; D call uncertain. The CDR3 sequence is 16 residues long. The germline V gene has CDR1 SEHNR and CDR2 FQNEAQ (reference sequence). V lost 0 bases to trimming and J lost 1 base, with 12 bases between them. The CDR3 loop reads CASSLAPPGGNTEAFF. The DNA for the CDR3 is TGTGCCAGCAGCTTAGCCCCACCAGGTGGGAACACTGAAGCTTTCTTT.

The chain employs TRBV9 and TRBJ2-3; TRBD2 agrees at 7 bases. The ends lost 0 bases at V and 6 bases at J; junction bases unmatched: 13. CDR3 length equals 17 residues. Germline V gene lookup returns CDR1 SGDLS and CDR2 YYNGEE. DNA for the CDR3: TGTGCCAGCAGCGTAGCGTATCGGGAGGTGTCTATCGATACGCAGTATTTT. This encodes CASSVAYREVSIDTQYF.

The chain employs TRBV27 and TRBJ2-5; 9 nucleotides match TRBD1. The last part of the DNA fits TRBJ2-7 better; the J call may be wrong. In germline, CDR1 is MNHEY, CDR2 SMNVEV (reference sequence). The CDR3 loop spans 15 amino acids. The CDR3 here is CASTLWDRDLLEQYF. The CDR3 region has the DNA TGTGCCAGCACCCTATGGGACAGGGACCTTCTCGAGCAGTACTTC.

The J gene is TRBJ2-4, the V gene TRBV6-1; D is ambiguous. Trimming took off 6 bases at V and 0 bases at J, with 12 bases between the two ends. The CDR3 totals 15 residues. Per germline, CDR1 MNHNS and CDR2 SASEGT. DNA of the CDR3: TGTGCCAGCAGCCACAAACAGTTAGCCAAAAACATTCAGTACTTC. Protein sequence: CASSHKQLAKNIQYF.

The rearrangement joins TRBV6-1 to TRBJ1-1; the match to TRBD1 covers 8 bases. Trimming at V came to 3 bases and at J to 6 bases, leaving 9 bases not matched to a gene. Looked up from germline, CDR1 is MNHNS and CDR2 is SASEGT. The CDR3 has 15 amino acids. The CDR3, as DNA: TGTGCCAGCAGTGACAGGGGGCTAGGGTTAGCTGAAGCTTTCTTT. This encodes CASSDRGLGLAEAFF.